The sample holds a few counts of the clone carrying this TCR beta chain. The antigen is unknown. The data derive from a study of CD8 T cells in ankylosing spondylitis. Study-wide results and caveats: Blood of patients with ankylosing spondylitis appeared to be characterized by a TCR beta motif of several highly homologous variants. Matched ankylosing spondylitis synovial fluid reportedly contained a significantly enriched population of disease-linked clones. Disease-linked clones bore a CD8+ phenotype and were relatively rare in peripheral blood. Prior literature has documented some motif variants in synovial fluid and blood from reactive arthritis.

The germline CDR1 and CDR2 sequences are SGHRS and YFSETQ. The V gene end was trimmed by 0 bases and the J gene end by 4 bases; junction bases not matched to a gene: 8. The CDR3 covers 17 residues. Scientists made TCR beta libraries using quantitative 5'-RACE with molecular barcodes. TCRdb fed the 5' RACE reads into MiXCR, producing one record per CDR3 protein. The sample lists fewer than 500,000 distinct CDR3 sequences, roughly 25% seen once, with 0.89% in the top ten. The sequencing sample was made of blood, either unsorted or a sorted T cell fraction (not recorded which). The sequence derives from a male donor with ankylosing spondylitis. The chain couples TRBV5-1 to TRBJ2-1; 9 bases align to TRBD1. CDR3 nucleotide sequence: TGCGCCAGCAGCTTGGCTTCCGGGACAGGGTTATACAATGAGCAGTTCTTC. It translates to CASSLASGTGLYNEQFF. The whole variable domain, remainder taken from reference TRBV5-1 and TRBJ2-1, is KAGVTQTPRYLIKTRGQQVTLSCSPISGHRSVSWYQQTPGQGLQFLFEYFSETQRNKGNFPGRFSGRQFSNSRSEMNVSTLELGDSALYLCASSLASGTGLYNEQFFGPGTRLTVL.